This entry concerns a single T cell receptor beta chain. Its antigen is not identified. This specimen comes from a study of shared clonotypes between healthy human individuals. Notes on the study in general: Relative to memory subsets, naive subsets generally showed larger estimated richness.

Repertoires were generated with immunoSEQ multiplex PCR, while TCRdb's copy carries only in-frame clones and drops some. Among fewer than 1 million clones, approximately 96% were seen once, and the ten largest hold approximately 0.2%. Naive-designated CD8 cells lacked CD45RO, were positively enriched for CCR7, and omitted terminally differentiated effector memory CD45RA+ cells. CDR1 GTSNPN and CDR2 SVGIG come from the germline V gene (reference sequence). The CDR3 spans 16 residues. The V end lost 8 bases, the J end lost 6 bases, and 26 bases lay between the germline ends. The sequence derives from a man younger than 45 in good health. The sample consisted of naive CD8+ T cells sorted from blood. The chain combines TRBV30 with TRBJ2-1, with D perhaps TRBD1 or TRBD2 (5 bases each). In DNA form, the CDR3 reads TGTGCCAGCATCCCCCTTGGGACGGCAAGGTCCAATGAGCAGTTCTTC. Encoded protein: CASIPLGTARSNEQFF.